The rows below give T cell receptor beta chains drawn from one sample of a study of T cell repertoires in cytomegalovirus infection. Their target antigens are unknown. TCRdb ran MiXCR on the reads and lists one entry per CDR3 protein. Seen here are fewer than 900,000 distinct CDR3 sequences, approximately 32% observed once, and the top ten hold over 10%. Here the sequenced sample was cultured CD8+ T cells from PBMCs, taken from culture after CMV antigen stimulation. The receptors originated from a human donor in good health (CMV status not recorded). Some clones in this sample may be carry-over from other donors' samples. Both conserved end residues are trimmed from each CDR3.

J | V | CDR3
TRBJ1-1 | TRBV7-8 | ATRQGAGNTEAF
TRBJ2-3 | TRBV4-3 | ASSQERGDTDTQY
TRBJ2-5 | TRBV15 | ATTGTSGGTLYQETQY
TRBJ1-1 | TRBV19 | ASRLPGLDTEAF
TRBJ1-4 | TRBV7-9 | ASRGQSNEKLF
TRBJ1-6 | TRBV6-2/TRBV6-3 | ASSASPLAEINSPLH
TRBJ1-2 | TRBV29-1 | SVPDRDGYT
TRBJ2-7 | TRBV10-3 | AIRRFLAGDPYEQY
TRBJ2-3 | TRBV7-6 | ASSRTFQRGVLGPTDTQY
TRBJ2-1 | TRBV23-1 | ASSQSEAGYTPTGNEQF
TRBJ1-2 | TRBV6-6 | ASSYTRGDGYT
TRBJ2-2 | TRBV28 | ASSPSLTSGNTGELF
TRBJ1-2 | TRBV7-8 | ASSLAASQKLNYGYT
TRBJ2-7 | TRBV5-1 | ASSGVESSYEQY
TRBJ2-2 | TRBV6-5 | ASSYSYGTVGVGELF
TRBJ1-6 | TRBV27 | ASSFGGGTGVNSPLH
TRBJ2-3 | TRBV2 | ASSERTIAPTDTQY
TRBJ1-2 | TRBV20-1 | SARDSNYGYT
TRBJ1-1 | TRBV4-3 | ASSQDRGIPNTEAF
TRBJ2-2 | TRBV7-8 | ASSLGVGRTGELF
TRBJ2-1 | TRBV15 | ATSSQRGPYNEQF
TRBJ2-6 | TRBV20-1 | RVQGNSAGANVLT
TRBJ1-1 | TRBV29-1 | SVDVQMNTEAF
TRBJ1-1 | TRBV27 | VSGAGGSLLNTEAF
TRBJ1-6 | TRBV6-6 | ASSDDVTPLH
TRBJ1-3 | TRBV11-2 | ASGGADYTIY
TRBJ2-3 | TRBV7-6 | ASTKTGTVFDTQY
TRBJ2-5 | TRBV12-3/TRBV12-4 | ASSGDPTQETQY
TRBJ2-7 | TRBV7-2 | ASSAFHTPAGRAYEQY
TRBJ2-2 | TRBV19 | ASTLDGELELF
TRBJ2-1 | TRBV18 | ASSPPPGSGEQF
TRBJ2-5 | TRBV7-9 | ASRRIEAQY
TRBJ1-6 | TRBV12-3/TRBV12-4 | ASSLEGALYNSPLH
TRBJ2-3 | TRBV5-1 | ASSLVVGTITDTQY
TRBJ1-2 | TRBV25-1 | ASSERTGGFYGYT
TRBJ1-4 | TRBV27 | ASSFLGQGDEKLF
TRBJ2-6 | TRBV29-1 | SASWGPGQGTNVLT
TRBJ1-1 | TRBV7-9 | ASTPGPQRTEAF
TRBJ2-5 | TRBV7-9 | ASSTLKDSQETQY
TRBJ2-7 | TRBV29-1 | SVDGTGDYEQY
TRBJ1-2 | TRBV18 | ASSPPGTAYGYTFGSGAAYGYT
TRBJ1-2 | TRBV12-3/TRBV12-4 | ASSRGGQGDYGYT
TRBJ2-6 | TRBV7-6 | ASSLARGKGTANVLT
TRBJ1-4 | TRBV20-1 | SARLDRFQGEKLF
TRBJ1-2 | TRBV6-2/TRBV6-3 | ASSLRAGGAYGYT
TRBJ1-3 | TRBV6-6 | ASSHQQGVGNTIY
TRBJ1-5 | TRBV5-1 | ASSLDPFGSNQPQH
TRBJ1-1 | TRBV6-1 | ASRDRLTEAF
TRBJ2-1 | TRBV20-1 | SADKGQGANEQF
TRBJ1-1 | TRBV7-6 | ASSPHAPYGTEAF
TRBJ2-7 | TRBV12-3/TRBV12-4 | ASSYPGRPYEQY
TRBJ1-5 | TRBV7-8 | ASSRKDQGGSNQPQH
TRBJ1-1 | TRBV6-5 | ASSYDRLAGNTEAF